This T cell receptor (beta chain) was found in a study of T-cell reconstitution after alpha-beta-depleted transplantation in children. Regarding the study as a whole: T-cell numbers and diversity, one year after transplant, stemmed largely from T cells that were newly produced. Diversity of TCRbeta at day 60 was high in some patients, arising from surviving recipient T cells and thymic progenitors.

V lost 0 bases to trimming and J lost 0 bases, with 12 bases between them. The CDR3 is 17 residues long. Germline values: CDR1 MGHRA, CDR2 YSYEKL. Unique molecular identifiers were built into the TCRbeta library. TCRdb recomputed calls from the PCR reads with MiXCR, one row per CDR3 protein. The sample contains hundreds of thousands of distinct CDR3 sequences, under 15% of which appear only once. In this sample, this clonotype turned up many times. Its antigen is still unknown. Material: PBMCs, obtained before TCRalphabeta/CD19-depleted stem cell transplant. The origin of this receptor is a girl aged 2 to 10 with congenital amegakaryocytic thrombocytopenia, due to receive a stem cell transplant. J is TRBJ1-3 and V is TRBV4-1; weak D call: TRBD1 (5 bases). Here the CDR3 reads CASSQEPRASSGNTIYF. The CDR3 DNA reads as TGCGCCAGCAGCCAAGAACCCAGGGCGAGCTCTGGAAACACCATATATTTT.